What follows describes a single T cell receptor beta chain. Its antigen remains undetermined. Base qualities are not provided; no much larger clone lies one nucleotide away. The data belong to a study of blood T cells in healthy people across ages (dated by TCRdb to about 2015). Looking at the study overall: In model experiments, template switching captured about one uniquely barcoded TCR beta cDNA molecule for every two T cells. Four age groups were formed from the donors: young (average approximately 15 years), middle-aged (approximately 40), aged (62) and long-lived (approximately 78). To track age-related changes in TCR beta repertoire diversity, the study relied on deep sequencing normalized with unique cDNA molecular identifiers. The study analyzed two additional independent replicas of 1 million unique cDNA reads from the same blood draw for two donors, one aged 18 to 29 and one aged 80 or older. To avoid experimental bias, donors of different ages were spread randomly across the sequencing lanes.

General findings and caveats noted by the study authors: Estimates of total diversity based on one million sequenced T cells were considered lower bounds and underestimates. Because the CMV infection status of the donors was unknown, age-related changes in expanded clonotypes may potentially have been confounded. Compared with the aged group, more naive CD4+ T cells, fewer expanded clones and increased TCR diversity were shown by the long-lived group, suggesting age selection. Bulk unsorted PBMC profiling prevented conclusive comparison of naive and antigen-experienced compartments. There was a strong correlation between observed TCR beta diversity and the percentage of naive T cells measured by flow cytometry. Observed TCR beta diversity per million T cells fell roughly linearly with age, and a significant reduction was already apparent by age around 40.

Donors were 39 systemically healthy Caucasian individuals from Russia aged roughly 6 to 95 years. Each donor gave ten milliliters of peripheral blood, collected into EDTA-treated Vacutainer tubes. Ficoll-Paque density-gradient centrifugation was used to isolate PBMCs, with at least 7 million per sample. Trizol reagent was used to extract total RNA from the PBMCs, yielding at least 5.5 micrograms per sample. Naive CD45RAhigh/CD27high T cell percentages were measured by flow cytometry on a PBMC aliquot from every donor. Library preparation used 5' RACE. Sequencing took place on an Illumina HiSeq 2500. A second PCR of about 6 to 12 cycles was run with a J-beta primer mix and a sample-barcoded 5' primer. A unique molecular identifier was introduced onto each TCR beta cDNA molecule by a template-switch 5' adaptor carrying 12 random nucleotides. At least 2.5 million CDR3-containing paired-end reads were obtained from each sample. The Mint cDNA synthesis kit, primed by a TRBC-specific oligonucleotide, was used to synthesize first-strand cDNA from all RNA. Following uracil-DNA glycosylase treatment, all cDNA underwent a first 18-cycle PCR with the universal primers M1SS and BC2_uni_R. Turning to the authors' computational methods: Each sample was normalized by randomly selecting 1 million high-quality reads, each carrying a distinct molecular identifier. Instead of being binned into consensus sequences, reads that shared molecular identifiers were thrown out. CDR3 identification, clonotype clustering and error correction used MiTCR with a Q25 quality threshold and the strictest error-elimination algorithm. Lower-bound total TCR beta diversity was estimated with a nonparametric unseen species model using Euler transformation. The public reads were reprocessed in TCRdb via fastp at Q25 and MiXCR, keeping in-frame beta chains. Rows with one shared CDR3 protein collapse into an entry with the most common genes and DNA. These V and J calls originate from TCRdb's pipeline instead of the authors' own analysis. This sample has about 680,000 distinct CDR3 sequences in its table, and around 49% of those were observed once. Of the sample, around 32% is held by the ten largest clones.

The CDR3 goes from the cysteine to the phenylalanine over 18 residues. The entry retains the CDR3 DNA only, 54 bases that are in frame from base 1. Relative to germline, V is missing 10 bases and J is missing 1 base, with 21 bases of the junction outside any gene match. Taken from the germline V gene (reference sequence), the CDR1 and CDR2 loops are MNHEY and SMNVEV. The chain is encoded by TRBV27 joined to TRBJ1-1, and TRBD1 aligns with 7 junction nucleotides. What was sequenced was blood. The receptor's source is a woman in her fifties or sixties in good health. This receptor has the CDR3 CATKRKPGTVVGNTEAFF. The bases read TGTGCCACCAAGAGAAAACCCGGGACAGTGGTGGGGAACACTGAAGCTTTCTTT.